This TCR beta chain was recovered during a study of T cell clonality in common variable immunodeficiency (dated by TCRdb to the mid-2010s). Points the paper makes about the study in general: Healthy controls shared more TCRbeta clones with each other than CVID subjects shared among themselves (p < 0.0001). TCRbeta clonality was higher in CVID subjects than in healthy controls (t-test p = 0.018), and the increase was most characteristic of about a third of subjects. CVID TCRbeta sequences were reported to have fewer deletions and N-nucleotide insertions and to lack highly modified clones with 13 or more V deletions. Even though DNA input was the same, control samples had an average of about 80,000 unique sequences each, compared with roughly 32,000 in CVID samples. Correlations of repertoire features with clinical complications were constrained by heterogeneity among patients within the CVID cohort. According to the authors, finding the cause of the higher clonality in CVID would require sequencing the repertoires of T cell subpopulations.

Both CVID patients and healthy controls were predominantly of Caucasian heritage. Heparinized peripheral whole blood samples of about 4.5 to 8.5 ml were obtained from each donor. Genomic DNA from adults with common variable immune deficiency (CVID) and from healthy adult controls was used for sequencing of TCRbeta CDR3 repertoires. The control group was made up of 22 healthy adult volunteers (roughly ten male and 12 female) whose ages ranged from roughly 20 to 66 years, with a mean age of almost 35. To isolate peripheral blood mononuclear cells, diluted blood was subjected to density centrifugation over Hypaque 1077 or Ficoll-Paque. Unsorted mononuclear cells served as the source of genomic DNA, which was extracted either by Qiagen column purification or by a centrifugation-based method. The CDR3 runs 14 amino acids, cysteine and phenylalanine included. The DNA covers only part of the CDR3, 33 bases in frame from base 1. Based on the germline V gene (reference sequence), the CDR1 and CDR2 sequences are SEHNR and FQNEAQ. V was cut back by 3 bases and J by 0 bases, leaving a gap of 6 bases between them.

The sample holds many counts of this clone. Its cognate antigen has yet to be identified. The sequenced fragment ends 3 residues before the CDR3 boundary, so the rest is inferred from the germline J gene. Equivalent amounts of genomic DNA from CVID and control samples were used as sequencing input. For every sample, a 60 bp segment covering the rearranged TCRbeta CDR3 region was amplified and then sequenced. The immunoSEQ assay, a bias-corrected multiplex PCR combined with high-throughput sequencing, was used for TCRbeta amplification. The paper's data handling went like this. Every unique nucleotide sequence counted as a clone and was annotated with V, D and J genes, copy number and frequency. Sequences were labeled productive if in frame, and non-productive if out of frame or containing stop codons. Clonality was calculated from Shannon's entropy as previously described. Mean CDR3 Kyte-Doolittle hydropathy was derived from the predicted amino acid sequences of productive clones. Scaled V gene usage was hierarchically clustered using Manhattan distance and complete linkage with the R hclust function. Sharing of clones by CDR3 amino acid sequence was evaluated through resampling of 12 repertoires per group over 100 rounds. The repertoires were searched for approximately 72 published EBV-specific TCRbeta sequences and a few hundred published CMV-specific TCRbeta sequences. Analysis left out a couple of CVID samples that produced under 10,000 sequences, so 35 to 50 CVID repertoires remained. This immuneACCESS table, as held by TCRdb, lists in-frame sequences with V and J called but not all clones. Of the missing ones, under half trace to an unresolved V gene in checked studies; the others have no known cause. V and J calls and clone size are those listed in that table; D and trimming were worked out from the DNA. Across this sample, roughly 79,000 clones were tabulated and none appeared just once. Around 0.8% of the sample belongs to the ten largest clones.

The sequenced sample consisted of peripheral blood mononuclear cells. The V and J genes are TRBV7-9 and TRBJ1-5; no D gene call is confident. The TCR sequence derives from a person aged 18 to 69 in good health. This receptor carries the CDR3 CASSFFGSNQPQHF. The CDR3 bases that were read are TGTGCCAGCAGCTTTTTCGGTAGCAATCAGCCC. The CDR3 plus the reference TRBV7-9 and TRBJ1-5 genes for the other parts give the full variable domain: DTGVSQNPRHKITKRGQNVTFRCDPISEHNRLYWYRQTLGQGPEFLTYFQNEAQLEKSRLLSDRFSAERPKGSFSTLEIQRTEQGDSAMYLCASSFFGSNQPQHFGDGTRLSIL.